This T cell receptor (beta chain) came from a study of glioma-infiltrating T cells after dendritic cell vaccination. The protocol was immunoSEQ multiplex PCR, while the TCRdb copy is restricted to in-frame clones and leaves out a portion. The sample has tens of thousands of clones, about 83% seen once. Germline V gives CDR1 SQVTM, CDR2 ANQGSEA. The CDR3 consists of 11 residues. The V and J ends lost 6 bases and 6 bases respectively, with 8 bases between them. This TCR derives from a human donor with glioblastoma. The source was blood, collected before dendritic cell vaccination. This rearrangement joins TRBV29-1 to TRBJ2-2; D call uncertain. CDR3 nucleotide sequence: TGCAGCGTGCGACAAGCCGGGGAGCTGTTTTTT. It yields the protein CSVRQAGELFF.